This T cell receptor beta chain stems from a study of identical twins. CDR1 is SGHVS, CDR2 FQNEAQ, per germline. This CDR3 spans 14 amino acids. V was trimmed by 1 base and J by 7 bases, leaving 10 bases between them. This clonotype was observed a handful of times. TCRdb passed the 5' RACE reads through MiXCR, listing each CDR3 protein once. Seen here are 240,000 or so distinct CDR3 sequences, 7% observed once, and the top ten hold more than 3%. These sequences were also reported in another study, on yellow fever vaccine responses in identical twins.

The receptor comes from a woman aged 18 to 35 in good health. The specimen was memory (CD45RO+) T cells sorted from blood. The chain recombines TRBV7-8 with TRBJ1-4; no clear D. CDR3 loop: CASSLVSGGEKLFF. In nucleotides, the CDR3 is TGTGCCAGCAGCTTAGTGTCGGGAGGTGAAAAACTGTTTTTT.